This entry concerns a single TCR beta chain. This clonotype was found many times. Which antigen it targets is not known. No much larger clonotype is one base removed from it; base qualities were not supplied. This sample is drawn from a study of regulatory T cells in long-lasting Graves disease (dated by TCRdb to about 2021). The study in broad terms: Newly diagnosed Graves' disease patients had taken antithyroid drugs for less than 3 months. Persistent Graves' disease patients were compared with newly diagnosed Graves' disease patients by peripheral blood TCR sequencing and RNA sequencing. The study was conducted in China and was registered as a clinical trial. TCR sequencing covered some 13 persistent and 20 newly diagnosed Graves' disease patients, around 33 samples in total.

Reading the label with the study, this specimen's time point is: newly diagnosed GD, antithyroid drugs for less than 3 months. For both TCR sequencing and RNA sequencing, RNA was extracted from PBMCs using TRIzol. The diagnosis of Graves' disease followed American Thyroid Association guidelines. Patients for the study were recruited at an endocrinology department in Xi'an, China. Each patient gave approximately 9.7 milliliters of peripheral blood, collected in an EDTA anticoagulant tube. Ficoll Paque Plus density gradient separation was used to isolate PBMCs, and no further T cell sorting was done. RNA quality was checked with an Agilent 2100 Bioanalyzer and agarose gel, and concentration with a NanoDrop 2000. To prepare the library, multiplex PCR was applied. Sequencing used an Illumina HiSeq 4000. iRepertoire HTBI primers and Arm-PCR amplification of CDR3 regions were used to construct TCR beta libraries. Before sequencing, the PCR products underwent gel purification. As for how the authors treated the data: A total of around 59 TRBV and some 15 TRBJ segments were identified across samples and were used for gene usage analysis of CDR3 amino acid clonotypes. Filtered high-quality paired reads were merged into contigs using COPE and FqMerger. BLAST was used to align contigs to IMGT TRBV, TRBD and TRBJ reference genes, with CDR3 defined following IMGT. Highly expanded clones were defined as clonotypes with a frequency above 0.1%. Shannon entropy served as the measure of repertoire diversity, while the Gini coefficient captured V-J evenness. A clonotype was considered public if more than one individual shared it. TCRdb's own reprocessing of the public reads used fastp at Q25 and MiXCR and kept productive beta chains. Under each unique CDR3 protein, matching rows form one entry showing the most common genes and DNA. The V and J calls shown here were made by TCRdb, not taken from the authors' results. This sample comprises about 530,000 distinct CDR3 sequences, roughly 16% of them detected only once. Jointly, the top ten make up 25% of the sample.

General conclusions and limits of the study: Persistent Graves' disease patients showed lower TCR Shannon entropy and fewer highly expanded clones than newly diagnosed patients, suggesting clonal expansion. Patients with persistent disease shared more public clonotypes (approximately 2,500) than newly diagnosed patients did (about 970). Persistent disease showed preferential use of TRBV28, TRBJ1-2 and TRBJ2-5, whereas newly diagnosed disease favored TRBV20-1 and TRBJ2-1. As a limitation, the authors acknowledged that the small sample size may reduce accuracy. Because the primary lesion, thyroid tissue, could not be accessed, the study looked at peripheral blood alone. Only the TCR beta chain was sequenced and analyzed.

V was cut back by 0 bases and J by 5 bases, leaving a gap of 8 bases between them. Per the germline V gene, MGHRA is the CDR1 and YSYEKL is the CDR2. Reading from cysteine to phenylalanine, the CDR3 counts 14 amino acids. Only CDR3 DNA is held: 42 bases, read in frame from base 1. The same data also went into a second study, on T cells in Graves' hyperthyroidism and ophthalmopathy. The second study reports: Graves' hyperthyroidism was defined as stable when no progression to ophthalmopathy occurred over 18 months of follow-up. Hyperthyroidism patients were newly diagnosed, had a disease duration of under 2 months, and were aged 18 to 65 years. Any patient with an uncontrolled infection, another autoimmune disease, pregnancy or lactation was excluded. Diagnoses relied on clinical symptoms, serum thyroxine and TRAb, thyroid ultrasound and orbital computed tomography. The TCR CDR3 was subjected to a first round of RT-PCR using the HTBI primer set and the Qiagen OneStep RT-PCR kit. Most expanded thyroid clonotypes (frequency above 0.001) were also found in blood, which suggests that blood repertoires may mirror thyroid immune responses. Ophthalmopathy was separated from stable hyperthyroidism by a 13 V-J signature model, with roughly 88% sensitivity and just over 81% specificity obtained in cross-validation and 80%/75% obtained in testing. In validation, the model predicted progression to ophthalmopathy a median of approximately 6.3 months before onset, with 65% to 71% sensitivity and around 76% specificity. To identify distinguishing TCR V-J signatures, a discovery cohort of 100 or so patients was used, comprising 43 with Graves' ophthalmopathy and some 57 with stable Graves' hyperthyroidism. Prospective prediction of ophthalmopathy was tested in an independent validation cohort of fewer than 20 hyperthyroidism patients and some 17 patients who later progressed to ophthalmopathy. The 100 discovery patients were randomly divided into training and test sets at a 7:3 ratio. The study also compared thyroid tissue and blood T-cell repertoires from more than five Graves' hyperthyroidism patients. Following sampling, methimazole starting at 30 mg daily was given to hyperthyroidism patients, and high-dose intravenous methylprednisolone was given to ophthalmopathy patients. A second multiplex PCR round built the libraries, followed by size selection and purification. The libraries were sequenced on an Illumina HiSeq2000 using paired-end 100 bp reads. SOAPnuke was used to process the raw data, removing reads that contained adapters or uncalled bases, had a mean Phred below 15, or lacked an exact match to the constant primer or identifier. High-quality paired reads were merged using COPE v1.2.5, and each unique nucleotide sequence was defined as a clonotype. Clonotypes were aligned to IMGT TRBV, TRBD and TRBJ reference segments using MiTCR v1.1. Only V-J combinations with frequency above 0.0001, covering roughly 99% of repertoires, were analysed. A TCS score was defined as the ratio of F50 (clonal expansion) to E x V (chaos), with BLOSUM62-based TCRdist applied between CDR3 peptides within each V-J. Welch's t-statistics and random forest reduced roughly 530 V-J features to under 15, which were used in a naive Bayes classifier (R e1071). No statistical method was used to fix the sample size in advance, and group allocation was not hidden from the investigators. According to the paper, TCR Vbeta CDR3 sequencing was carried out on 135 peripheral blood samples, which came from approximately 43 ophthalmopathy, around 74 hyperthyroidism and about 17 progressor patients.

Sequences were derived from peripheral blood mononuclear cells (PBMCs), sampled at new diagnosis, from a patient treated with antithyroid drugs. The chain is assembled from TRBV4-1 and TRBJ2-1; no confident D gene assignment can be made. This sequence originates from a woman aged 40-60 years with Graves disease. Donor details come from another sample of the same person, matched by shared clones. The DNA sequence follows: TGCGCCAGCAGCCAAGAATTGGGTGACAATGAGCAGTTCTTC. The encoded protein is CASSQELGDNEQFF.